This is a list of T cell receptor beta chains from one sample in a study of blood T cell repertoires in COVID-19. Some clones are missing from TCRdb's copy, which holds only in-frame ones; the method was immunoSEQ multiplex PCR. The sample yields some 160,000 clones, 85% to 90% seen once. Sequencing was performed on peripheral blood. These receptors all stem from a man in his fifties who had recovered from COVID-19. Each CDR3 is given with its conserved first and last residue. D genes are given only for firm matches. The size field is filled for only some rows; it gives once, few, many or a size class.

j_call	d_call	clone_size	v_call	cdr3_aa	cdr3_nt
TRBJ2-1	TRBD2	NA	TRBV11-3	CASSLETGGPYEQFF	TGTGCCAGCAGCTTAGAGACGGGGGGGCCGTATGAGCAGTTCTTC
TRBJ2-7	NA	NA	TRBV15	CATSRDYGTPKGEQYF	TGTGCCACCAGCAGAGATTATGGGACACCAAAAGGGGAGCAGTACTTC
TRBJ1-1	NA	NA	TRBV19	CASSIVSQNTEAFF	TGTGCCAGTAGTATAGTAAGCCAGAACACTGAAGCTTTCTTT
TRBJ1-5	NA	NA	TRBV2	CASSPDRSNQPQHF	TGTGCCAGCAGTCCGGACAGAAGCAATCAGCCCCAGCATTTT
TRBJ2-7	TRBD1	once	TRBV19	CASSHRDSSYEQYF	TGTGCCAGTAGCCACCGGGACAGCTCCTACGAGCAGTACTTC
TRBJ1-1	TRBD1	once	TRBV23-1	CASSQGTGFLNTEAFF	TGCGCCAGCAGCCAAGGGACAGGCTTTTTGAACACTGAAGCTTTCTTT
TRBJ1-5	NA	once	TRBV6-5	CASSPRGNQPQHF	TGTGCCAGCAGCCCACGGGGGAATCAGCCCCAGCATTTT
TRBJ1-1	TRBD1	NA	TRBV6-5	CASSWTGLNTEAFF	TGTGCCAGCAGTTGGACAGGCCTGAACACTGAAGCTTTCTTT
TRBJ1-1	TRBD1	NA	TRBV28	CASLNGGTGDTEAFF	TGTGCCAGCTTAAATGGGGGGACAGGGGACACTGAAGCTTTCTTT
TRBJ1-1	NA	NA	TRBV11-2	CASSPPQPGAFF	TGTGCCAGCAGCCCCCCGCAGCCCGGGGCTTTCTTT
TRBJ1-2	TRBD1	NA	TRBV19	CASSRDRGNGYTF	TGTGCCAGTAGCCGGGACAGGGGAAACGGCTACACCTTC
TRBJ1-3	NA	NA	TRBV18	CASSPAGEGNTIYF	TGTGCCAGCTCACCAGCAGGGGAAGGAAACACCATATATTTT
TRBJ1-3	NA	NA	TRBV5-5	CASSRHRVGSGNTIYF	TGTGCCAGCAGCCGCCACAGGGTCGGGTCTGGAAACACCATATATTTT
TRBJ1-1	NA	few	TRBV10-3	CAISALQSRTEAFF	TGTGCCATCAGTGCCCTACAATCTAGGACTGAAGCTTTCTTT
TRBJ2-2	TRBD1	NA	TRBV29-1	CSVGTGAGELFF	TGCAGCGTTGGAACAGGGGCCGGGGAGCTGTTTTTT
TRBJ1-4	NA	NA	TRBV19	CASSIKTPATNEKLFF	TGTGCCAGTAGTATTAAGACTCCTGCAACTAATGAAAAACTGTTTTTT
TRBJ2-1	NA	NA	TRBV12-1	CASSFGRLAVTSGYNEQFF	TGTGCCAGCAGCTTTGGGCGACTAGCGGTGACCTCGGGGTACAATGAGCAGTTCTTC
TRBJ2-3	TRBD2	NA	TRBV9	CASSDRTSGSIRTDTQYF	TGTGCCAGCAGCGACAGGACTAGCGGGAGCATTCGCACAGATACGCAGTATTTT
TRBJ2-7	TRBD2	NA	TRBV19	CASSKRRGGSYEQYF	TGTGCCAGTAGCAAGCGACGGGGAGGGTCCTACGAGCAGTACTTC
TRBJ2-3	NA	NA	TRBV21-1	CASSKEFEDTQYF	TGTGCCAGCAGCAAAGAGTTCGAGGATACGCAGTATTTT
TRBJ2-3	TRBD2	NA	TRBV20-1	CSASISGAGDTQYF	TGCAGTGCTAGTATTAGCGGAGCGGGGGATACGCAGTATTTT
TRBJ2-2	NA	NA	TRBV7-9	CASSLGRGATGELFF	TGTGCCAGCAGCTTAGGCCGGGGTGCCACCGGGGAGCTGTTTTTT
TRBJ1-5	TRBD1	NA	TRBV6-1	CASSGQTGGRGNQPQHF	TGTGCCAGCAGTGGCCAAACAGGGGGCCGGGGCAATCAGCCCCAGCATTTT
TRBJ2-7	TRBD1	NA	TRBV29-1	CSVGGGTGTTYEQYF	TGCAGCGTTGGGGGCGGGACAGGCACTACCTACGAGCAGTACTTC
TRBJ2-3	TRBD1	once	TRBV7-8	CASSLGTGRTDTQYF	TGTGCCAGCAGCTTAGGGACAGGGCGCACAGATACGCAGTATTTT
TRBJ1-1	NA	NA	TRBV3-1/TRBV3-2	CASSQGLEAFF	TGTGCCAGCAGCCAAGGTCTTGAAGCTTTCTTT